This TCR beta chain is drawn from a study of a mutant IDH1 vaccine in newly diagnosed glioma. Overall study: Treated patients had a mean age of approximately 40 years and a sex split that was around 60% male and roughly 40% female. Standard pretreatment was either radiotherapy, temozolomide, or, for most, radiochemotherapy with temozolomide.

Whole-study results and caveats: Patients showed vaccine-induced immune responses at a rate of 90% to 95%.

The time point is: week 11, during vaccination. A 20-mer mutant IDH1 peptide at 300 ug was injected subcutaneously with topical imiquimod. Repertoires were generated with immunoSEQ multiplex PCR, while TCRdb's copy carries only in-frame clones and drops some. The sample yields 60,000 to 75,000 clones, roughly four fifths seen once. About this clone: Its antigen is unknown.

Germline V gene data show CDR1 as SEHNR and CDR2 as FQNEAQ (reference sequence). Trimming removed 6 bases at V and 3 bases at J, with 14 bases between. CDR3 length: 14 residues. The TCR sequence derives from a man aged 30-40 years with glioma. V is TRBV7-9 and J is TRBJ1-1, with D perhaps matching TRBD1 (6 bases). Sequences were derived from PBMCs, sampled from a glioma patient whose treatment included an IDH1 peptide vaccine. Here the CDR3 DNA reads TGTGCCAGCAGGGACAGTTCAGTGCACACTGAAGCTTTCTTT. It encodes CASRDSSVHTEAFF.